The rows below give T cell receptor beta chains drawn from one sample of a study of shared T cell receptors in the human thymus. TCRdb's table, derived via immunoSEQ multiplex PCR, lists solely in-frame clones and lacks some. The sample records 650,000 to 950,000 clones, 80% to 90% being singletons. These same records also appear under a second study, on human thymus T cells.

The specimen sequenced was thymocytes. All receptors come from a girl less than two years old with a congenital heart defect. Each CDR3 is given with its conserved first and last residue. A D gene is named only where the DNA matches it firmly. Clone sizes are given selectively: once, few, many, or a class where the clone is expanded.

v_call	d_call	j_call	clone_size	cdr3_nt	cdr3_aa
TRBV7-9	.	TRBJ2-3	.	TGTGCCAGCAGCTTAAACAGGGACGGGGTTGGGGGTCTCACAGATACGCAGTATTTT	CASSLNRDGVGGLTDTQYF
TRBV11-2	.	TRBJ1-2	.	TGTGCCAGCAGCACCGACCCCTCCAGGGGTGACGGCTACACCTTC	CASSTDPSRGDGYTF
TRBV2	TRBD1	TRBJ2-1	.	TGTGCCAGCAGTGACGGTTTTAGGGACAGGGGTAATTATGAGCAGTTCTTC	CASSDGFRDRGNYEQFF
TRBV7-2	.	TRBJ1-3	few	TGTGCCAGCAGCAGGACAGTCTCCGGAAACACCATATATTTT	CASSRTVSGNTIYF
TRBV5-1	TRBD1	TRBJ2-7	.	TGCGCCAGCAGCCCGTTCTATGTACAAAGGGGGCTCCACGAGCAGTACTTC	CASSPFYVQRGLHEQYF
TRBV4-1	TRBD1	TRBJ2-7	.	TGCGCCAGCAGCCCGGACAGGGAATCAACGATTGGGTACGAGCAGTACTTC	CASSPDRESTIGYEQYF
TRBV28	.	TRBJ1-2	.	TGTGCCAGCAGCCGACACAGTGACTATGGCTACACCTTC	CASSRHSDYGYTF
TRBV14	.	TRBJ1-6	.	TGTGCCAGCAGCCATGGGCCGTTTAATTCACCCCTCCACTTT	CASSHGPFNSPLHF
TRBV11-3	.	TRBJ2-1	.	TGTGCCAGCAGCAACCAGGGGAGAAAGACCCCAGCGTCCTACAATGAGCAGTTCTTC	CASSNQGRKTPASYNEQFF
TRBV28	.	TRBJ2-3	.	TGTGCCAGCAGTTTTCGGCGGGGCACAGATACGCAGTATTTT	CASSFRRGTDTQYF
TRBV19	.	TRBJ1-5	few	TGTGCCAGTAGTATCCTGGCGGAGCACAATCAGCCCCAGCATTTT	CASSILAEHNQPQHF
TRBV11-1	.	TRBJ2-2	.	TGTGCCAGCAGCGCGGGACCGGGCACCGGGGAGCTGTTTTTT	CASSAGPGTGELFF
TRBV5-5	TRBD1	TRBJ2-7	.	TGTGCCAGCAGCGCGTCTGGGACAGGGGATATCGAGCAGTACTTC	CASSASGTGDIEQYF
TRBV13	.	TRBJ2-1	.	TGTGCCAGCAGCTTAAGGGACAACTACAATGAGCAGTTCTTC	CASSLRDNYNEQFF
TRBV5-1	.	TRBJ2-2	once	TGCGCCAGCAGATCTTATTCGGACTGCGCGAACACCGGGGAGCTGTTTTTT	CASRSYSDCANTGELFF
TRBV29-1	.	TRBJ1-4	.	TGCAGCGTGGAGAACGACGGGGCAACTAATGAAAAACTGTTTTTT	CSVENDGATNEKLFF
TRBV7-9	TRBD1	TRBJ1-1	.	TGTGCCAGCAGTTCAATGGAGAGACAGGGCGGCATGAACACTGAAGCTTTCTTT	CASSSMERQGGMNTEAFF
TRBV7-2	.	TRBJ2-3	.	TGTGCCAGCAGCTTAGTCCCGCCAGGTCGGTTTGATGATACGCAGTATTTT	CASSLVPPGRFDDTQYF